The 18 T cell receptor beta chains below all came from one sample that was sequenced in a study of CXCR3-negative and CXCR3-positive naive CD8 T cells. Study-wide results and caveats: CXCR3-positive naive cells carried more hydrophobic TRB CDR3s than CXCR3-negative naive cells did.

Their cognate antigens are unknown. UMI-labeled 5' RACE TRB cDNA libraries were prepared from the cells. From its re-call of the 5' RACE reads, TCRdb lists each CDR3 protein once, without DNA. The sample data list some 140,000 distinct CDR3 sequences. The source material was naive CXCR3+ CD8+ T cells from blood. Regarding subset: CD45RO-CCR7+CD27+CD95- naive CD8+ T cells expressing CXCR3 (TNR3+). The receptors were sampled from a human donor in good health. Some clones in this sample may be carry-over from other donors' samples.

This chain connects TRBV7-9 to TRBJ2-7; TCRdb returns TRBD1, unconfirmable since there is no DNA. The CDR3 totals 14 residues. CDR1 and CDR2 from the germline V gene are SEHNR and FQNEAQ (reference sequence). The CDR3 sequence is CASGGVGEPYEQYF.

The chain is built from TRBV6-4 and TRBJ1-1; TCRdb picks TRBD1, but there is no DNA to check that call. This CDR3 spans 14 amino acids. CDR1 and CDR2 (germline): MRHNA, SNTAGT. CDR3 residues: CASSDGQGNTEAFF.

The V call is TRBV12-3 or TRBV12-4, the J call TRBJ1-1. The CDR3 is 16 amino acids. CDR3 protein: CASSSRAVGPTTEAFF.

This chain connects TRBV11-2 to TRBJ1-1; TCRdb picks TRBD1, but there is no DNA to check that call. The CDR3 contains 16 residues. Germline lookup yields CDR1 SGHAT and CDR2 FQNNGV. The CDR3 sequence: CASSLDLTGGNTEAFF. Using reference TRBV11-2 and TRBJ1-1 for the parts outside the CDR3, the full variable domain is EAGVAQSPRYKIIEKRQSVAFWCNPISGHATLYWYQQILGQGPKLLIQFQNNGVVDDSQLPKDRFSAERLKGVDSTLKIQPAKLEDSAVYLCASSLDLTGGNTEAFFGQGTRLTVV.

The chain recombines TRBV5-5 with TRBJ2-1. Germline V lookup: CDR1 SGHKS, CDR2 YYEKEE (reference sequence). The CDR3 has 12 residues. The CDR3 loop is CASSLEGNEQLF.

The gene calls are TRBV13 and TRBJ1-1. CDR3 length: 12 amino acids. Per germline, CDR1 PRHDT and CDR2 FYEKMQ (reference sequence). CDR3 in amino acids: CASSPHSSEAFF.

The chain couples TRBV7-6 to TRBJ1-2; TCRdb gives TRBD1 as the D gene, but with no DNA this cannot be confirmed. Germline V gene data show CDR1 as SGHVS and CDR2 as FNYEAQ. This CDR3 spans 14 amino acids. The CDR3: CASSFGQQDYGYTF.

The chain recombines TRBV12-3 or TRBV12-4 with TRBJ1-1; TCRdb designates TRBD1, a call that cannot be tested without DNA. This CDR3 is built from 15 residues. CDR3 amino acids: CASSGDRQGDPEAFF.

This chain uses TRBV9 with TRBJ1-2; TCRdb's D call, TRBD1, is unchecked because there is no DNA. The CDR3 has 18 residues. Germline values: CDR1 SGDLS, CDR2 YYNGEE. CDR3 sequence: CASSVQRDRVGSTGGYTF.

This sequence joins TRBV7-2 and TRBJ2-1. The CDR3 contains 14 residues. Looked up from germline, CDR1 is SGHTA and CDR2 is FQGNSA. The CDR3 spells CASSLLSAIAEQFF.

The chain recombines TRBV5-1 with TRBJ1-6; the TCRdb call, TRBD1, lacks DNA for checking. The germline V gene encodes CDR1 SGHRS and CDR2 YFSETQ. This CDR3 is built from 19 residues. CDR3 protein: CASSLALEGTAAGNSPLHF.

This chain links TRBV7-8 with TRBJ1-5; checking the TCRdb D call of TRBD1 is not possible without DNA. The CDR3 is 15 residues long. Germline values: CDR1 SGHVS, CDR2 FQNEAQ. CDR3 region: CASSLGTASNQPQHF.

The chain carries TRBV4-2 and TRBJ1-5. This CDR3 region has 16 residues. Germline CDR1 and CDR2: LGHNA and YNFKEQ. The CDR3 sequence: CASSQYVGNSNQPQHF.

The rearrangement links TRBV24-1 to TRBJ2-1; there is no DNA to check the TCRdb D call of TRBD2. The CDR3 loop spans 15 amino acids. Germline lookup yields CDR1 KGHDR and CDR2 SFDVKD. The CDR3: CATSEGSGGYNEQFF.

V is TRBV30 and J is TRBJ2-7. Germline loops: CDR1 GTSNPN, CDR2 SVGIG (reference sequence). This CDR3 spans 13 amino acids. CDR3 residues: CAWSVLGFGEQYF.

The rearrangement links TRBV18 to TRBJ2-4; the TCRdb D gene call, TRBD1, has no DNA to confirm it. This CDR3 has 16 residues. Germline CDR1 reads KGHSH; CDR2 reads LQKENI. This chain's CDR3 is CASSPPKTGGQNIQYF.

CDR3 in amino acids: CASSVQGALRSNTEAFF. The chain combines TRBV9 with TRBJ1-1; TCRdb outputs TRBD1, but without DNA this stays unchecked. This CDR3 region has 17 residues. Germline CDR1 and CDR2: SGDLS and YYNGEE.

The CDR3 here is CASSLLASGNTIYF. The chain joins TRBV28 to TRBJ1-3. There are 14 residues in the CDR3. Germline CDR1 and CDR2: MDHEN and SYDVKM.